This TCR beta chain stems from a study of blood T cells in healthy people across ages. The CDR3 runs 15 residues. Germline CDR1 and CDR2: SGHAT and FQNNGV. Trimming pared 2 bases from V and 3 bases from J, leaving 8 bases between. Remarks on this clonotype: Its antigen is still unknown.

Overall study findings and caveats: Investigators treated diversity estimates from one million T cells as underestimates.

At least 5.5 micrograms of total RNA were extracted per sample. Then a second PCR, running roughly 7 to 11 cycles, was carried out with a sample-barcoded 5' primer and a J-beta primer mix. TCRdb independently ran MiXCR on the 5' RACE reads; one entry per CDR3 protein. The sample carries about 940,000 distinct CDR3 sequences, 48% recorded once. The gene calls are TRBV11-2 and TRBJ1-6; D is ambiguous. Material for sequencing was blood. This receptor was obtained from a man under 40 in good health. This chain's CDR3 is CASSLYGYYNSPLHF. CDR3 bases: TGTGCCAGCAGCTTATACGGTTACTATAATTCACCCCTCCACTTT.